This record covers a single T cell receptor beta chain. There are 14 residues in the CDR3. Per germline, CDR1 MNHNY and CDR2 SVGAGI (reference sequence). Trimming shortened V by 10 bases and J by 8 bases, and 21 bases separated the two germline ends. Per the study methods: Amplifying reference gene primers gave estimates of nucleated cell counts. Clones were read by immunoSEQ multiplex PCR, and TCRdb kept only the in-frame ones, dropping some. V and J calls and clone size come straight from that table; D and trimming were deduced from the DNA. The sample holds about 140,000 clones; approximately 91% are singletons and the top ten take roughly 10%. This sample stems from a study of blood T cell repertoires in COVID-19. Overall study context: Both acute and convalescent COVID-19 samples were obtained from the United States, Italy and Spain. PBMCs, B-cell-depleted T cells, or T cells were the source of the cDNA or gDNA that made up the material.

The V and J genes are TRBV6-6 and TRBJ1-3; D possibly corresponds to TRBD1 (5 bases). Sequenced: peripheral blood. This receptor was identified in a middle-aged man with active or convalescent COVID-19. CDR3 residues: CATHDRGGRDTIYF. DNA for the CDR3: TGTGCCACTCACGACCGCGGGGGAAGAGACACCATATATTTT.